This T cell receptor beta chain comes out of a study of blood T cell repertoires in COVID-19. Study background: Acute-phase and convalescent COVID-19 samples originated in the United States, Italy and Spain. Nucleic acid was either cDNA or gDNA, and it came from T cells, B-cell-depleted T cells, or PBMCs.

Germline CDR1 is WNHNN and CDR2 is SYGVQD (reference sequence). The CDR3 covers 12 residues. V lost 7 bases, J lost 7 bases, and 3 bases stayed unmatched. In the original processing: Reference gene primer amplification gave estimated nucleated cell counts. Sequenced by immunoSEQ multiplex PCR; TCRdb stores in-frame clones only, minus some. D and trimming come from the DNA, and the V and J calls and clone size come from that table. The sample yields about 74,000 clones, 75% to 80% seen once. The gene calls are TRBV10-1 and TRBJ2-2; 7 positions agree with TRBD1. The sequenced sample was peripheral blood. The sequence derives from a human donor in a cohort sampled during active COVID-19. The CDR3 sequence is CASNQGDGELFF. In nucleotides, the CDR3 is TGCGCCAGCAACCAGGGGGACGGGGAGCTGTTTTTT.